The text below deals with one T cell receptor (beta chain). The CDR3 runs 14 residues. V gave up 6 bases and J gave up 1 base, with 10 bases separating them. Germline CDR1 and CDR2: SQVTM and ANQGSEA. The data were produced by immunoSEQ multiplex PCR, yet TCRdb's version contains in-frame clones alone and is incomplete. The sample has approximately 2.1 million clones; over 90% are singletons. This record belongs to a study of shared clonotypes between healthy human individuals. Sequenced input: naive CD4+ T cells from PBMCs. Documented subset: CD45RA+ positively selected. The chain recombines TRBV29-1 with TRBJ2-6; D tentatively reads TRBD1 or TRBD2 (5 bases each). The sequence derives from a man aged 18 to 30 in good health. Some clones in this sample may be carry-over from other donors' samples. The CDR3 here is CSVMRGSGANVLTF. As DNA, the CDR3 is TGCAGCGTCATGAGGGGTTCTGGGGCCAACGTCCTGACTTTC.